This T cell receptor (beta chain) was documented in a study of regulatory T cells in long-lasting Graves disease (dated by TCRdb to the early 2020s). About the study as a whole: Patients with newly diagnosed Graves' disease had been on antithyroid drugs for under 3 months. Persistent Graves' disease patients were compared with newly diagnosed Graves' disease patients by peripheral blood TCR sequencing and RNA sequencing. The study was registered as a clinical trial and conducted in China. A total of around 35 samples were covered by TCR sequencing, comprising some 13 persistent and about 20 newly diagnosed Graves' disease patients.

The paper's findings and limits, for the study overall: Persistent patients shared more public clonotypes among themselves (roughly 2,700) than newly diagnosed patients did (about 970). The small sample size was acknowledged by the authors as a limitation that may reduce accuracy. Preferential use of TRBV28, TRBJ1-2 and TRBJ2-5 was observed in persistent disease, whereas TRBV20-1 and TRBJ2-1 were favored in newly diagnosed disease. Sequencing and analysis were limited to the TCR beta chain. Compared with newly diagnosed patients, persistent Graves' disease patients had lower TCR Shannon entropy and fewer highly expanded clones, which suggests clonal expansion. Peripheral blood alone was examined, since thyroid tissue, which constituted the primary lesion, could not be accessed.

Preparation of the library involved multiplex PCR. The sample was run on an Illumina HiSeq 4000. To build TCR beta libraries, CDR3 regions were amplified by Arm-PCR using iRepertoire HTBI primers. Before sequencing, the PCR products underwent gel purification. As for the original processing: Gene usage analysis of CDR3 amino acid clonotypes used the roughly 62 TRBV and fewer than 15 TRBJ segments found across samples. COPE and FqMerger were used to merge filtered high-quality paired reads into contigs. BLAST was used to align contigs to IMGT TRBV, TRBD and TRBJ reference genes, and CDR3 was defined according to IMGT. Any clonotype with a frequency above 0.1% was classified as a highly expanded clone. Shannon entropy served as the measure of repertoire diversity, while the Gini coefficient captured V-J evenness. Public clonotypes were defined as clonotypes shared by more than one individual. TCRdb trimmed public reads at Q25 via fastp, called clones via MiXCR and kept in-frame beta chains. A single entry per CDR3 protein holds the most common genes and DNA from its merged rows. The V and J calls shown here were made by TCRdb, not taken from the authors' results. The sample table records hundreds of thousands of distinct CDR3 sequences; roughly 17% of these occur just once. Clones ranked in the top ten supply roughly 27% of the sample.

The intended sense of this specimen's time point label: newly diagnosed GD, antithyroid drugs for less than 3 months. RNA was extracted from PBMCs in TRIzol for both TCR sequencing and RNA sequencing. The diagnosis of Graves' disease was made according to American Thyroid Association guidelines. Recruitment of patients was carried out at an endocrinology department in Xi'an, China. From each patient, approximately 10 milliliters of peripheral blood was collected into an EDTA anticoagulant tube. Ficoll Paque Plus density gradient separation was used to isolate PBMCs, and no further T cell sorting was performed. An Agilent 2100 Bioanalyzer and agarose gel were used to check RNA quality, while a NanoDrop 2000 measured RNA concentration. Clipping removes 6 bases from V and 1 base from J, with 2 as the unmatched junction base count. The CDR3 measures 13 amino acids from cysteine to phenylalanine. Only the CDR3 DNA stays, 39 bases, in frame from base 1. Taken from the germline V gene, the CDR1 and CDR2 loops are SGHTA and FQGNSA.

This clonotype has a count of ten or more. Its cognate antigen has yet to be identified. Base qualities were left out, and no much larger clone turns up one base away. Another study also made use of these data, one on T cells in Graves' hyperthyroidism and ophthalmopathy. The second study also describes: Stable Graves' hyperthyroidism was defined as no progression to ophthalmopathy during 18 months of follow-up. The hyperthyroidism patients were between 18 and 65 years old and newly diagnosed, with a disease duration of less than 2 months. The study excluded patients with uncontrolled infections, other autoimmune diseases, pregnancy or lactation. Clinical symptoms, serum thyroxine and TRAb, thyroid ultrasound, and orbital computed tomography formed the basis for the diagnoses. For the first round of RT-PCR on the TCR CDR3, the HTBI primer set was used together with the Qiagen OneStep RT-PCR kit. Most expanded thyroid clonotypes (frequency above 0.001) were also detected in blood, suggesting blood repertoires may reflect thyroid immune responses. A 13 V-J signature model separated ophthalmopathy from stable hyperthyroidism, with approximately 86% sensitivity and 81.08% specificity in cross-validation and 80%/75% in testing. During validation, the model predicted progression to ophthalmopathy a median of about 5.9 months ahead of onset, with 70.59% sensitivity and under 85% specificity. To identify TCR V-J signatures that set the groups apart, the researchers used a discovery cohort of 95 to 100 patients, made up of 43 with Graves' ophthalmopathy and about 60 with stable Graves' hyperthyroidism. Prospective prediction of ophthalmopathy was tested in an independent validation cohort of under 20 hyperthyroidism patients and around 16 patients who later progressed to ophthalmopathy. The roughly 94 discovery patients were randomly split 7:3 into training and test sets. The study also compared thyroid tissue and blood T-cell repertoires from roughly 6 Graves' hyperthyroidism patients. Once sampling was done, hyperthyroidism patients were given methimazole at a starting dose of 30 mg daily, whereas ophthalmopathy patients were given high-dose intravenous methylprednisolone. The libraries were constructed in a second round of multiplex PCR and then size-selected and purified. Paired-end sequencing of the libraries was performed with 100 bp reads on an Illumina HiSeq2000. Raw data were processed with SOAPnuke, discarding reads with adapters, uncalled bases, mean Phred below 15, or no exact constant-primer or identifier match. High-quality paired reads were merged with COPE v1.2.5, and unique nucleotide sequences were defined as clonotypes. MiTCR v1.1 was used to align clonotypes to the IMGT TRBV, TRBD and TRBJ reference segments. The analysis included only V-J combinations with a frequency above 0.0001, which together covered around 99% of the repertoires. The TCS score was defined as F50 (clonal expansion) divided by E x V (chaos), with BLOSUM62-based TCRdist calculated between CDR3 peptides within each V-J. Welch's t-statistics and random forest reduced roughly 500 V-J features to 10 to 15, which were used in a naive Bayes classifier (R e1071). Sample size was not statistically predetermined, and investigators were not blinded to group allocation. The paper describes TCR Vbeta CDR3 sequencing of around 130 peripheral blood samples, made up of about 41 ophthalmopathy patients, approximately 76 hyperthyroidism patients and 17 progressor patients.

The TCR comes from a man aged 40-49 years with Graves disease. Donor details come from another sample of the same person, matched by shared clones. This specimen consisted of peripheral blood mononuclear cells (PBMCs), obtained at new diagnosis, from a patient treated with antithyroid drugs. The sequence is built from TRBV7-2 and TRBJ2-7, with 8 bases matching TRBD1. The nucleotide sequence reads TGTGCCAGCAGGGGACAGGCATCCTACGAGCAGTACTTC. This gives the protein CASRGQASYEQYF.